This is a list of T cell receptor beta chains from one sample in a study of T cells in Graves' hyperthyroidism and ophthalmopathy. Each CDR3 protein gets one entry after TCRdb re-called the multiplex PCR reads with MiXCR. The repertoire holds around 300,000 distinct CDR3 sequences, with 13% to 15% as singletons. Input material: blood. The receptors come from a woman between 45 and 60 years old with Graves' hyperthyroidism that later progressed to Graves' ophthalmopathy. Both conserved end residues are part of each CDR3. Fields, in order: clone size, CDR3 length, J gene, D gene, V gene, CDR3 protein, CDR3 DNA. A D gene is named only where the DNA matches it firmly. A clone size is listed for some rows: how often the clone was seen (once, few, many), or a class if it is expanded.

NA,15,TRBJ2-2,TRBD1,TRBV4-2,CASSQVGQGTGELFF,TGTGCCAGCAGCCAAGTGGGACAGGGTACCGGGGAGCTGTTTTTT
NA,15,TRBJ2-1,NA,TRBV5-1,CASSLLGPERGEQFF,TGCGCCAGCAGCTTGCTTGGCCCCGAAAGGGGTGAGCAGTTCTTC
few,14,TRBJ2-2,NA,TRBV29-1,CSVELREGTGELFF,TGCAGCGTTGAATTGCGTGAGGGAACCGGGGAGCTGTTTTTT
NA,14,TRBJ2-7,NA,TRBV6-1,CASSEHQAIYEQYF,TGTGCCAGCAGTGAACATCAAGCTATCTACGAGCAGTACTTC
many,14,TRBJ2-7,NA,TRBV2,CASSETPNTYEQYF,TGTGCCAGCAGTGAAACTCCGAATACCTACGAGCAGTACTTC
many,15,TRBJ2-3,TRBD1,TRBV12-3/TRBV12-4,CASSLGTGPLDTQYF,TGTGCCAGCAGTCTGGGGACAGGGCCGCTGGATACGCAGTATTTT
many,12,TRBJ2-1,NA,TRBV20-1,CSAHGGGSEQFF,TGCAGTGCTCATGGCGGCGGCTCTGAGCAGTTCTTC
few,15,TRBJ2-3,NA,TRBV5-1,CASSLGIGATDTQYF,TGCGCCAGCAGCTTGGGGATCGGGGCAACAGATACGCAGTATTTT
NA,14,TRBJ1-2,NA,TRBV20-1,CSANRGEWNYGYTF,TGCAGTGCTAACCGGGGAGAGTGGAACTATGGCTACACCTTC
NA,17,TRBJ2-7,TRBD1,TRBV5-1,CASSLGRDRVGSYEQYF,TGCGCCAGCAGCTTGGGCCGGGACAGGGTAGGATCCTACGAGCAGTACTTC
NA,15,TRBJ2-3,NA,TRBV24-1,CATSSNGGATDTQYF,TGTGCCACCAGTTCCAATGGGGGTGCCACAGATACGCAGTATTTT
many,15,TRBJ2-7,NA,TRBV18,CASSPADWLQYEQYF,TGTGCCAGCTCACCAGCGGACTGGCTACAATACGAGCAGTACTTC
few,22,TRBJ1-2,NA,TRBV6-2/TRBV6-3,CASSYSKFRTKQPEPRGYGYTF,TGTGCCAGCAGTTACTCGAAATTCCGCACAAAACAACCGGAACCGAGGGGCTATGGCTACACCTTC
many,15,TRBJ2-5,TRBD2,TRBV20-1,CSASAGLAGGETQYF,TGCAGTGCTAGTGCGGGACTAGCGGGCGGGGAGACCCAGTACTTC
few,13,TRBJ1-1,TRBD1,TRBV20-1,CSATEGAAAEAFF,TGCAGTGCTACGGAGGGGGCCGCCGCTGAAGCTTTCTTT
many,15,TRBJ1-5,TRBD1,TRBV20-1,CSARVDRALGQPQHF,TGCAGTGCTAGAGTCGACAGGGCCCTAGGCCAGCCCCAGCATTTT
many,14,TRBJ1-1,TRBD1,TRBV28,CASMGTGVGKGAFF,TGTGCCAGCATGGGGACAGGGGTCGGAAAAGGCGCTTTCTTT
many,16,TRBJ1-2,TRBD1,TRBV6-1,CASGQKGQVIPYGYTF,TGTGCCAGCGGCCAAAAGGGACAGGTGATCCCATATGGCTACACCTTC
few,13,TRBJ1-2,NA,TRBV20-1,CSARQNANYGYTF,TGCAGTGCTAGACAGAACGCTAACTATGGCTACACCTTC
NA,16,TRBJ1-2,NA,TRBV2,CARARPPGDKTYGYTF,TGTGCCAGGGCTAGGCCCCCCGGGGATAAAACGTATGGCTACACCTTC
many,14,TRBJ2-2,NA,TRBV6-1,CASSVGRGTGELFF,TGTGCCAGCAGTGTTGGCAGGGGCACCGGGGAGCTGTTTTTT
many,15,TRBJ1-1,NA,TRBV2,CASTKGGTYNTEAFF,TGTGCCAGCACCAAGGGGGGGACTTACAACACTGAAGCTTTCTTT
few,15,TRBJ1-6,NA,TRBV9,CASSVREGTNSPLHF,TGTGCCAGCAGCGTAAGGGAGGGAACTAATTCACCCCTCCACTTT
NA,16,TRBJ2-3,TRBD2,TRBV5-6,CACSLVLAKSADTQYF,TGTGCCTGCAGCTTGGTACTAGCGAAGAGCGCAGATACGCAGTATTTT
many,14,TRBJ1-2,NA,TRBV6-1,CASSEGQETYGYTF,TGTGCCAGCAGTGAAGGACAGGAGACCTATGGCTACACCTTC
many,15,TRBJ1-5,TRBD1,TRBV12-3/TRBV12-4,CASRRGQPFDQPQHF,TGTGCCAGCAGACGGGGACAGCCCTTTGATCAGCCCCAGCATTTT